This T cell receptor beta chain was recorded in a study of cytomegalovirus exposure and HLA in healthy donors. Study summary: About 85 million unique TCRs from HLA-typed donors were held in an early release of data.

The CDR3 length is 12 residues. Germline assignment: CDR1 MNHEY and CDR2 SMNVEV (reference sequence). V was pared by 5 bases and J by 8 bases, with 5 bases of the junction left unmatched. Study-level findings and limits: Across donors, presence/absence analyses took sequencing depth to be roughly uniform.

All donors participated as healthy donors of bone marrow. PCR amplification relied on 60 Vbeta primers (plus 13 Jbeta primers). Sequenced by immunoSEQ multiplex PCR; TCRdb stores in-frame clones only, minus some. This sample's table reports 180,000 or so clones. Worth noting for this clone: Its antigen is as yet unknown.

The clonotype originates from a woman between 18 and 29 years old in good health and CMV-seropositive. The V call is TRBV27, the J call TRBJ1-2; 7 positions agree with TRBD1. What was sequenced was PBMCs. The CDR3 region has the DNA TGTGCCAGCAGTCCAGGGGGTTGGGGCTACACCTTC. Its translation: CASSPGGWGYTF.